This section outlines one T cell receptor beta chain sequence together with its context. The data were produced by immunoSEQ multiplex PCR, yet TCRdb's version contains in-frame clones alone and is incomplete. The profile covers under 250,000 clones, with approximately 90% appearing a single time and about 3.3% taken by the ten largest. This entry comes from a study of blood T cell repertoires in COVID-19. Overall study context: Italy, Spain and the United States were the sources of the convalescent and acute COVID-19 samples. Nucleic acid was either cDNA or gDNA, and it came from T cells, B-cell-depleted T cells, or PBMCs.

Looked up from germline, CDR1 is SGHDN and CDR2 is FVKESK. V lost 2 bases, J lost 2 bases, and 15 bases lay in between. The CDR3 length is 16 residues. Enrollees, roughly 18 to 90 years old, lived in approximately 25 US areas. Grouping used clinical history reported by participants in a survey and questionnaire. Source material: PBMCs or T cells enriched from blood (not recorded which). This TCR was recovered from a woman under 30 in a cohort exposed to, infected with or recovered from COVID-19 (not recorded which). The rearrangement uses TRBV14 and TRBJ1-2, with D perhaps TRBD1 (5 bases). CDR3 protein: CASSQNQGRFNYGYTF. Written as DNA, the CDR3 is TGTGCCAGCAGCCAAAACCAGGGCCGCTTCAACTATGGCTACACCTTC.